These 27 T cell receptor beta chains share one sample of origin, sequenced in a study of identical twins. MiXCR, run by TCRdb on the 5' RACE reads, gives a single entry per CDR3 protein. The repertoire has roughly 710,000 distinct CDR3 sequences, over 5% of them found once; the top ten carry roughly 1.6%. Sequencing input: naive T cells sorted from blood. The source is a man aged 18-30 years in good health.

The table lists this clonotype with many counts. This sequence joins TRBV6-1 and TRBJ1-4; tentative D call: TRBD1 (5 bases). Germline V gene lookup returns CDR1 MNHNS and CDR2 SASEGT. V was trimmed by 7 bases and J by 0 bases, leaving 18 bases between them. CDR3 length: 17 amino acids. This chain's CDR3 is CASKGSGGDSTNEKLFF. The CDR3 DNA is TGTGCCAGCAAGGGGTCCGGAGGTGATTCAACTAATGAAAAACTGTTTTTT.

CDR3 nucleotide sequence: TGTGCCAGCAGCCAAAGCTGGGGGGAAAACATTCAGTACTTC. Residues: CASSQSWGENIQYF. The chain uses TRBV5-5 and TRBJ2-4; TRBD2 is a possible D gene (6 bases). Germline values: CDR1 SGHKS, CDR2 YYEKEE (reference sequence). CDR3 length: 14 residues. V gave up 4 bases and J gave up 5 bases, with 13 bases separating them.

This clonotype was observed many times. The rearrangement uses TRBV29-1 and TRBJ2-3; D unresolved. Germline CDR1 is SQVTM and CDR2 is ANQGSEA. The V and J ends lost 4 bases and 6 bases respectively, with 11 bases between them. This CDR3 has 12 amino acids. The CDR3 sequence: CSVGMYLDTQYF. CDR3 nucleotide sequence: TGCAGCGTTGGGATGTATTTGGATACGCAGTATTTT.

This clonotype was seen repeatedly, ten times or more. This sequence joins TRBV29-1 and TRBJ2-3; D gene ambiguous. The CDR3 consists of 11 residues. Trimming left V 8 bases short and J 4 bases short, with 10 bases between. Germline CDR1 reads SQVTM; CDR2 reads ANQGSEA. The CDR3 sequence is CSHRAADTQYF. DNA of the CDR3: TGCAGCCATCGGGCGGCAGATACGCAGTATTTT.

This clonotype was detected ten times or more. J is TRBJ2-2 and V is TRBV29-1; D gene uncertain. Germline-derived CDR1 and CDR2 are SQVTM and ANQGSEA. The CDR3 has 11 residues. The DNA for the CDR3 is TGCAGAGGAAAGTTGGCCGGGGAGCTGTTTTTT. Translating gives CRGKLAGELFF.

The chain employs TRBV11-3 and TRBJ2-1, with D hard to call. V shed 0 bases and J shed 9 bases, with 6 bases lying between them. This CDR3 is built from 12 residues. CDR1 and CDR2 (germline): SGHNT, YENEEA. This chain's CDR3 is CASSLDRAEQFF. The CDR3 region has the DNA TGTGCCAGCAGCTTAGATCGGGCTGAGCAGTTCTTC.

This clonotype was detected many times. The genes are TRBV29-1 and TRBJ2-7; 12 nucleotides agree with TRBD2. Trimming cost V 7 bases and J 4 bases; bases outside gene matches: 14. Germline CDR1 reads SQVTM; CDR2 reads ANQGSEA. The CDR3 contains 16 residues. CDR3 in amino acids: CSALLGLAGMTYEQYF. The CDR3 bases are TGCAGCGCTCTCCTCGGACTAGCGGGAATGACTTACGAGCAGTACTTC.

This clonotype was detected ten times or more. The CDR3 coding sequence is TGCGCCAGCAGCCTCCGTTTGGGCACAGATACGCAGTATTTT. Protein: CASSLRLGTDTQYF. The V call is TRBV4-3, the J call TRBJ2-3; no firm D call. The germline CDR1 and CDR2 sequences are LGHNA and YSLEER. The CDR3 runs 14 residues. V lost 4 bases and J 1 base, leaving 9 bases between the germline ends.

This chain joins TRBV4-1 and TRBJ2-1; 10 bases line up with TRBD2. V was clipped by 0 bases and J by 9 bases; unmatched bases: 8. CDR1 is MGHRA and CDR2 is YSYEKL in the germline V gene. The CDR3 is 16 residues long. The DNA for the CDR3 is TGCGCCAGCAGCCAAGATTTCGCTAGCGGGAGAGGTGAGCAGTTCTTC. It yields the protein CASSQDFASGRGEQFF.

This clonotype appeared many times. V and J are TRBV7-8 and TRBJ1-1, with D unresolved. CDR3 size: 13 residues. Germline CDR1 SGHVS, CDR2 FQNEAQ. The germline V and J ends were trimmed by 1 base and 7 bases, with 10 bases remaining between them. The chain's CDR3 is CASSLGGRDEAFF. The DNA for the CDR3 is TGTGCCAGCAGCTTAGGAGGAAGAGATGAAGCTTTCTTT.

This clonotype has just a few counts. The CDR3 spells CSVAGVLANVLTF. The CDR3 DNA reads TGCAGCGTAGCAGGGGTTTTGGCCAACGTCCTGACTTTC. V usage is TRBV29-1 and J usage is TRBJ2-6; tentatively, D is TRBD1 (6 bases). V lost 6 bases and J 6 bases, leaving 12 bases between the germline ends. Germline assignment: CDR1 SQVTM and CDR2 ANQGSEA. The CDR3 runs to 13 residues. The full variable domain, in which reference TRBV29-1 and TRBJ2-6 provide the parts outside the CDR3, is SAVISQKPSRDICQRGTSLTIQCQVDSQVTMMFWYRQQPGQSLTLIATANQGSEATYESGFVIDKFPISRPNLTFSTLTVSNMSPEDSSIYLCSVAGVLANVLTFGAGSRLTVL.

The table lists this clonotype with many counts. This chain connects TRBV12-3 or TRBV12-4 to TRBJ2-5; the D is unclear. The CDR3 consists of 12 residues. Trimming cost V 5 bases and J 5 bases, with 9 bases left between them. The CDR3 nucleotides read TGTGCCAGCAGTCCCAGATGGGAGACCCAGTACTTC. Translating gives CASSPRWETQYF.

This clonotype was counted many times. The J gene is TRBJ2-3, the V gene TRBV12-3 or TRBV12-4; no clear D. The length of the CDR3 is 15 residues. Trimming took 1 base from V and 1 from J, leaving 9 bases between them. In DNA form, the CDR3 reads TGTGCCAGCAGTTTAGACAACCAGGGCACAGATACGCAGTATTTT. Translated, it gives CASSLDNQGTDTQYF.

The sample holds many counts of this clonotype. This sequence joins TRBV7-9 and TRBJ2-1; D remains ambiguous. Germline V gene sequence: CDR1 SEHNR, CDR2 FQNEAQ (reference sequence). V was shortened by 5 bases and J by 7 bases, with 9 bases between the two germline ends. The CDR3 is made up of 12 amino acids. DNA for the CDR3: TGTGCCAGCAGCGATTATAGGAATGAGCAGTTCTTC. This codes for CASSDYRNEQFF.

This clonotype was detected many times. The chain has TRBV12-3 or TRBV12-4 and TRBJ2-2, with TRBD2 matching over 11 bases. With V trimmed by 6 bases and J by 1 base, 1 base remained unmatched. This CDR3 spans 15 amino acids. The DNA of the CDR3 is TGTGCCAGCAGGCTAGCGGGAGGGAACACCGGGGAGCTGTTTTTT. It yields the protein CASRLAGGNTGELFF.

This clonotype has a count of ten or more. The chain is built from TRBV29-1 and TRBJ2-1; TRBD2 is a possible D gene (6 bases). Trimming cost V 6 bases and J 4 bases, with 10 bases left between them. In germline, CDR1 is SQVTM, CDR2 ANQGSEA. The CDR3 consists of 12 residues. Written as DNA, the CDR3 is TGCAGCGTCCGAAGCGGGTACAATGAGCAGTTCTTC. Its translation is CSVRSGYNEQFF.

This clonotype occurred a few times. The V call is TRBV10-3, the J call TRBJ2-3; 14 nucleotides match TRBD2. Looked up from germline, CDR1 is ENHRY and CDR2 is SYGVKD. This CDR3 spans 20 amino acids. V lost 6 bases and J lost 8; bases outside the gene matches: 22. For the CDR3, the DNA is TGTGCCATCAGCCTTCCCGGGACTAGCGGGAGATTGAGGGAGATTGGTACGCAGTATTTT. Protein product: CAISLPGTSGRLREIGTQYF.

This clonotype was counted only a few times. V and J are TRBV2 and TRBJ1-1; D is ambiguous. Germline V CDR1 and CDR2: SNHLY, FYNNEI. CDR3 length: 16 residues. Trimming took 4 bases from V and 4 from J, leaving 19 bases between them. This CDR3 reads CASSGRRVRFATEAFF. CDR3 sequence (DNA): TGTGCCAGCAGTGGCCGGCGGGTACGATTCGCCACTGAAGCTTTCTTT. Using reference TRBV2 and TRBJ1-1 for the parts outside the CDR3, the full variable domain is EPEVTQTPSHQVTQMGQEVILRCVPISNHLYFYWYRQILGQKVEFLVSFYNNEISEKSEIFDDQFSVERPDGSNFTLKIRSTKLEDSAMYFCASSGRRVRFATEAFFGQGTRLTVV.

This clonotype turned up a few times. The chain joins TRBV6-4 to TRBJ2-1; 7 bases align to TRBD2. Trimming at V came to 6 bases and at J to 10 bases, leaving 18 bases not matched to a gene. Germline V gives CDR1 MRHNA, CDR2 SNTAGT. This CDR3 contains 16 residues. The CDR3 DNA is TGTGCCAGCAGGAGGGGAGGGCGGGAGCACTGGAAGGAGCAGTTCTTC. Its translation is CASRRGGREHWKEQFF.

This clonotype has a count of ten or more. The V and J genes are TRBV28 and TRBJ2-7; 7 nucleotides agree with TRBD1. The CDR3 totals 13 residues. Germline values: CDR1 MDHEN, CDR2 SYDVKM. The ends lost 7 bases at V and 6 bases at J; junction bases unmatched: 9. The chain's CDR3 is CASIPTGPGEQYF. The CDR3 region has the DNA TGTGCCAGCATTCCGACAGGGCCCGGCGAGCAGTACTTC.

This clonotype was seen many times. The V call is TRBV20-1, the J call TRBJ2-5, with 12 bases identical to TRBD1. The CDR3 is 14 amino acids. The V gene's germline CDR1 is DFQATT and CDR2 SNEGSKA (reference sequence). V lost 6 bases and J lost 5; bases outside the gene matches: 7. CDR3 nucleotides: TGCAGTGCCCTAAGTGGGACAGGGGGCGAGACCCAGTACTTC. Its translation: CSALSGTGGETQYF.

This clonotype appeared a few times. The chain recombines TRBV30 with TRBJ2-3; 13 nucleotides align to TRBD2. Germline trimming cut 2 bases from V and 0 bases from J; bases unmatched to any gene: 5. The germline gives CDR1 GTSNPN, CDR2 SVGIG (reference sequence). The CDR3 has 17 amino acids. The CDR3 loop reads CAWSPGLAGASTDTQYF. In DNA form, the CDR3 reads TGTGCCTGGAGTCCCGGACTAGCGGGAGCTAGCACAGATACGCAGTATTTT.

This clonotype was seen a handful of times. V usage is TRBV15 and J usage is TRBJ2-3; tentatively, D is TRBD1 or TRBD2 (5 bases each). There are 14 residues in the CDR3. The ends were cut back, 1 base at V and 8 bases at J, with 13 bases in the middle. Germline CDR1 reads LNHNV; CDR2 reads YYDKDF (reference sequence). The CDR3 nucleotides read TGTGCCACCAGCAGAGGAGAGGGGCTCAGTACGCAGTATTTT. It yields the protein CATSRGEGLSTQYF.

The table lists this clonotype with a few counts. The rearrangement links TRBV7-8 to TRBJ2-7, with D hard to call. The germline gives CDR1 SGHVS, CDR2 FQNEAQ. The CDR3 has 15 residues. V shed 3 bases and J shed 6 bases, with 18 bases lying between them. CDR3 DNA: TGTGCCAGCAGCTTCGTGTCAACTCAACGTCGCGAGCAGTACTTC. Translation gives CASSFVSTQRREQYF.

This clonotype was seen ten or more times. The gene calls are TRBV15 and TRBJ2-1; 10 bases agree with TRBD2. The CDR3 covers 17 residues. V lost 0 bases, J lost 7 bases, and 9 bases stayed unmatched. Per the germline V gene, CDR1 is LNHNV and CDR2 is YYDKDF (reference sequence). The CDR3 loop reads CATSRDLAGDPRNEQFF. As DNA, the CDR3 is TGTGCCACCAGCAGAGATCTAGCGGGAGACCCTCGGAATGAGCAGTTCTTC.

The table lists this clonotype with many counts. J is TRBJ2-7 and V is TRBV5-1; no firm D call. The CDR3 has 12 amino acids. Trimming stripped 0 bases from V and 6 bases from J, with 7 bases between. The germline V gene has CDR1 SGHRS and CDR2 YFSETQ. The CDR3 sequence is CASSLGGSEQYF. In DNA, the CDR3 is TGCGCCAGCAGCTTGGGCGGCTCCGAGCAGTACTTC.

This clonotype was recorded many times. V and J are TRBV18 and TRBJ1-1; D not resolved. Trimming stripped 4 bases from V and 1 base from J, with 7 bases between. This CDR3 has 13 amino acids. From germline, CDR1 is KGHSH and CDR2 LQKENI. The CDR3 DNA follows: TGTGCCAGCTCACAAATGGGGAACACTGAAGCTTTCTTT. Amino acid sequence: CASSQMGNTEAFF.